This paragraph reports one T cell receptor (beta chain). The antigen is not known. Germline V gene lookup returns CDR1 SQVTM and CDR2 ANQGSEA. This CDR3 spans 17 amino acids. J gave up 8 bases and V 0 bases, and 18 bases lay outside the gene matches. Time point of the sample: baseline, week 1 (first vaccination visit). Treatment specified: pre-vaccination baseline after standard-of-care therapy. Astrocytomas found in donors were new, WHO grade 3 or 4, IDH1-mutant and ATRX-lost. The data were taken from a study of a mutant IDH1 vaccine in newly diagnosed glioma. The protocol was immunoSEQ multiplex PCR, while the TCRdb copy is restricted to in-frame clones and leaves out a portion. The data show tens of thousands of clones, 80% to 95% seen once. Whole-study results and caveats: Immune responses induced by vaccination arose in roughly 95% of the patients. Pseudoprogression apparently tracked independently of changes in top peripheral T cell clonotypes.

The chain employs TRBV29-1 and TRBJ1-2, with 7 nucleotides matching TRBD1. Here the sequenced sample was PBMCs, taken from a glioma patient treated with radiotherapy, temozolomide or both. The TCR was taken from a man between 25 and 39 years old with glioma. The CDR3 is CSVEDLPVGTVGEGYTF. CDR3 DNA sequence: TGCAGCGTTGAAGACCTCCCGGTTGGGACAGTCGGAGAGGGCTACACCTTC.